These 8 T cell receptor beta chains originate from one sample sequenced in a study of radiation and T cells in renal cell carcinoma. Method: immunoSEQ multiplex PCR; TCRdb's copy keeps in-frame clones and lacks some. The sample shows 140,000 or so clones, about 88% of them seen only once. Documented time point: baseline pretreatment blood. Sample treatment: 15 Gy SBRT to primary tumor, nephrectomy 4 weeks later. The input for sequencing was blood, taken from a patient whose treatment included radiotherapy and nephrectomy. All receptors derive from a woman aged 45-60 years with renal cell carcinoma.

The V gene is TRBV5-4, the J gene TRBJ1-2, with D uncertain. V lost 4 bases and J lost 3, with 16 bases in between. The CDR3 totals 15 residues. CDR1 and CDR2 from the germline V gene are SGHNT and YYREEE (reference sequence). CDR3 residues: CASSQPTAGDYGYTF. The CDR3 nucleotides are TGTGCCAGCAGCCAACCTACCGCAGGTGACTATGGCTACACCTTC.

This clone was detected once. The V call is TRBV19, the J call TRBJ1-6; TRBD1 matches at 7 bases. This CDR3 comprises 14 residues. The ends lost 9 bases at V and 9 bases at J; junction bases unmatched: 11. Germline assignment: CDR1 LNHDA and CDR2 SQIVND (reference sequence). The CDR3 region is CASSGQSAGSPLHF. CDR3 bases: TGTGCCAGCTCGGGACAGTCCGCCGGTTCACCCCTCCACTTT.

This clone was detected only a few times. This sequence joins TRBV30 and TRBJ1-1; perhaps TRBD1 as D (6 bases). The CDR3 is made up of 13 amino acids. Trimming cost V 5 bases and J 4 bases, with 14 bases left between them. Germline CDR1 reads GTSNPN; CDR2 reads SVGIG (reference sequence). CDR3 loop: CAWGRQVGTEAFF. In DNA, the CDR3 is TGTGCCTGGGGCAGACAGGTGGGCACTGAAGCTTTCTTT.

This chain uses TRBV6-1 with TRBJ1-1; a possible D gene is TRBD1 (6 bases). The CDR3 has 13 residues. Per the germline V gene, CDR1 is MNHNS and CDR2 is SASEGT. V dropped 7 bases and J dropped 3 bases, with 12 bases sitting between them. The CDR3 loop is CASNHRADTEAFF. The CDR3 DNA reads as TGTGCCAGCAACCACAGGGCGGACACTGAAGCTTTCTTT.

The chain combines TRBV7-3 with TRBJ2-3; 11 nucleotides line up with TRBD2. The CDR3 covers 15 residues. V shed 8 bases, J shed 1 base, and the junction held 5 bases outside the gene matches. Looked up from germline, CDR1 is SGHTA and CDR2 is FQGTGA. CDR3 sequence reads: CASRSGGAGTDTQYF. The CDR3 nucleotides are TGTGCCAGCCGTAGCGGGGGGGCGGGCACAGATACGCAGTATTTT.

The rearrangement joins TRBV20-1 to TRBJ2-5, with a weak D call TRBD2 (5 bases). This CDR3 spans 11 amino acids. The ends were cut back, 5 bases at V and 5 bases at J, with 9 bases in the middle. The germline V gene has CDR1 DFQATT and CDR2 SNEGSKA (reference sequence). The CDR3 DNA reads as TGCAGTGCTCTGGGCGGGGAGACCCAGTACTTC. Translation: CSALGGETQYF.

The chain carries TRBV5-4 and TRBJ2-3, with 11 bases lining up with TRBD2. The CDR3 is 17 amino acids. J was trimmed by 4 bases and V by 0 bases; bases with no gene match: 7. Germline CDR1 reads SGHNT; CDR2 reads YYREEE (reference sequence). The CDR3 DNA reads TGTGCCAGCAGCTTGGGACTTAGCGGGGGGGTAGCAGATACGCAGTATTTT. Its translation: CASSLGLSGGVADTQYF.

The chain is built from TRBV19 and TRBJ2-6; D not resolved. Germline assignment: CDR1 LNHDA and CDR2 SQIVND (reference sequence). The CDR3 is 18 amino acids. Between the trimmed V and J ends, which lost 5 bases and 0 bases, there was a span of 17 bases. CDR3 DNA sequence: TGTGCCAGTAGTCCCCTGGAGTCAGTGTCCTCTGGGGCCAACGTCCTGACTTTC. Its protein product is CASSPLESVSSGANVLTF.